Below are 15 T cell receptor beta chains sequenced from a single sample in a study of a mutant IDH1 vaccine in newly diagnosed glioma. For these TCRs, the target antigens are not known. Noted time point: week 35, safety follow-up. In every dose of vaccine, 300 ug of mutant IDH1 20-mer peptide was given alongside topical imiquimod. Only in-frame clones appear in the TCRdb table, and some are missing; sequencing was by immunoSEQ multiplex PCR. The top ten clones hold about 4.2% of a sample with about 60,000 clones, 84% of them seen once. Material: PBMCs, obtained from a glioma patient whose treatment included an IDH1 peptide vaccine. These receptors came from a man younger than 40 with glioma.

The V and J genes are TRBV5-1 and TRBJ1-1; TRBD1 is a possible D gene (5 bases). Germline V gene lookup returns CDR1 SGHRS and CDR2 YFSETQ. With 4 bases removed from V and 0 bases from J, the gap between germline ends came to 10 bases. This CDR3 is 14 amino acids long. CDR3 in DNA: TGCGCCAGCAGCACCGGGACGGTGAACACTGAAGCTTTCTTT. This gives the protein CASSTGTVNTEAFF.

The chain is built from TRBV5-1 and TRBJ2-7; TRBD1 might be the D (6 bases). Trimming pared 5 bases from V and 3 bases from J, leaving 18 bases between. Germline assignment: CDR1 SGHRS and CDR2 YFSETQ. The CDR3 contains 15 residues. The CDR3 DNA follows: TGCGCCAGCAGGAGTGTAGCCGGGACATTCTACGAGCAGTACTTC. This gives the protein CASRSVAGTFYEQYF.

Concerning this clone itself: Likely a read error: the CDR3 ends without its conserved phenylalanine or tryptophan. The chain has TRBV5-1 and TRBJ1-1; perhaps TRBD1 as D (6 bases). CDR1 SGHRS and CDR2 YFSETQ come from the germline V gene. The CDR3 loop spans 16 amino acids. Trimming left V 4 bases short and J 5 bases short, with 21 bases between. The CDR3 DNA is TGCGCCAGCAGCCGCCAAGGGGGGAACATGGATACTGAAGCTTTCTCT. Amino acid sequence: CASSRQGGNMDTEAFS.

The chain has TRBV11-3 and TRBJ2-2; no definite D call. Looked up from germline, CDR1 is SGHNT and CDR2 is YENEEA. The ends were cut back, 0 bases at V and 3 bases at J, with 14 bases in the middle. The CDR3 is 17 amino acids. The CDR3 bases are TGTGCCAGCAGCTTAGATAGCCAGCTGTTCTACACCGGGGAGCTGTTTTTT. It codes for CASSLDSQLFYTGELFF.

The genes are TRBV29-1 and TRBJ1-2; 9 bases agree with TRBD1. V was clipped by 4 bases and J by 2 bases; unmatched bases: 11. Germline-derived CDR1 and CDR2 are SQVTM and ANQGSEA. This CDR3 has 16 amino acids. The CDR3 here is CSVVPRTGAFNYGYTF. The CDR3 coding sequence is TGCAGCGTTGTACCCCGGACAGGGGCCTTCAACTATGGCTACACCTTC.

The chain employs TRBV5-1 and TRBJ2-7; D gene unclear. The germline V gene encodes CDR1 SGHRS and CDR2 YFSETQ. V lost 3 bases and J 0 bases, leaving 7 bases between the germline ends. The CDR3 is 13 residues long. CDR3 sequence: CASSYPSSYEQYF. The CDR3 DNA reads TGCGCCAGCAGCTACCCCAGCTCCTACGAGCAGTACTTC.

The chain combines TRBV18 with TRBJ2-7; 7 bases align to TRBD2. J gave up 2 bases and V 2 bases, and 3 bases lay outside the gene matches. Germline V gene sequence: CDR1 KGHSH, CDR2 LQKENI. CDR3 length equals 14 residues. The CDR3 DNA sequence: TGTGCCAGCTCACCAGGGGGGAGGGCCTACGAGCAGTACTTC. Protein: CASSPGGRAYEQYF.

V usage is TRBV19 and J usage is TRBJ2-4, with D possibly TRBD1 on 6 matching bases. The V end lost 4 bases, the J end lost 5 bases, and 12 bases lay between the germline ends. The germline V gene has CDR1 LNHDA and CDR2 SQIVND (reference sequence). This CDR3 is 14 amino acids long. The CDR3 here is CASSNRVRENIQYF. The CDR3 DNA reads TGTGCCAGTAGTAACAGGGTGCGGGAAAACATTCAGTACTTC.

The J gene is TRBJ1-3, the V gene TRBV2; TRBD1 matches at 9 bases. This CDR3 comprises 15 residues. J lost 3 bases, V lost 4 bases, and 4 bases had no gene match. Germline V gene sequence: CDR1 SNHLY, CDR2 FYNNEI. CDR3 nucleotide sequence: TGTGCCAGCAGTGCGACAGGGGGTAATGGAAACACCATATATTTT. Its translation: CASSATGGNGNTIYF.

The CDR3 loop is CASSGGQGTYNEQFF. The CDR3 nucleotides are TGTGCCAGCTCCGGGGGTCAGGGGACCTACAATGAGCAGTTCTTC. The genes are TRBV7-9 and TRBJ2-1; possibly TRBD1 or TRBD2 for D (6 bases each). This CDR3 has 15 amino acids. V lost 8 bases, J lost 2 bases, and 16 bases lay in between. Germline assignment: CDR1 SEHNR and CDR2 FQNEAQ (reference sequence).

CDR3 bases: TGTGCCAGCAGCCCCGAGGGGAGAGGCAATCAGCCCCAGCATTTT. Its protein product is CASSPEGRGNQPQHF. The chain employs TRBV7-2 and TRBJ1-5, with a tentative D call TRBD1 (5 bases). This CDR3 is built from 15 residues. The V gene lost 5 bases and the J gene lost 2 bases, with 13 bases spanning the gap. Germline CDR1 reads SGHTA; CDR2 reads FQGNSA.

V gene TRBV19 combines with J gene TRBJ2-2; D unclear. The CDR3 is made up of 13 amino acids. The V gene's germline CDR1 is LNHDA and CDR2 SQIVND (reference sequence). V was trimmed by 5 bases and J by 6 bases, leaving 10 bases between them. The CDR3 DNA reads TGTGCCAGTAGTGCCAGTCGGTCCGGGGAGCTGTTTTTT. Translating gives CASSASRSGELFF. The full variable domain, completed using reference TRBV19 and TRBJ2-2, is DGGITQSPKYLFRKEGQNVTLSCEQNLNHDAMYWYRQDPGQGLRLIYYSQIVNDFQKGDIAEGYSVSREKKESFPLTVTSAQKNPTAFYLCASSASRSGELFFGEGSRLTVL.

This chain uses TRBV4-1 with TRBJ2-3; D unclear. Trimming left V 4 bases short and J 6 bases short, with 11 bases between. The CDR3 is made up of 13 amino acids. Germline V gene sequence: CDR1 MGHRA, CDR2 YSYEKL. As DNA, the CDR3 is TGCGCCAGCAGCCCCCTAAGGTGGGATACGCAGTATTTT. Amino acids: CASSPLRWDTQYF.

This rearrangement joins TRBV29-1 to TRBJ2-3, with TRBD2 identical over 9 bases. The CDR3 has 14 residues. Germline CDR1 SQVTM, CDR2 ANQGSEA. V shed 2 bases and J 5 bases; nucleotides not matched to a gene: 5. CDR3 nucleotides: TGCAGCGTTGAACCTAGCGGGGTTCAAGATACGCAGTATTTT. It is translated as CSVEPSGVQDTQYF.

This chain joins TRBV18 and TRBJ1-1; no reliable D call. Trimming removed 3 bases at V and 11 bases at J, with 16 bases between. CDR1 is KGHSH and CDR2 is LQKENI in the germline V gene. The CDR3 runs 13 residues. The CDR3 sequence is CASSPNEVLDAFF. CDR3 bases: TGTGCCAGCTCACCTAACGAAGTACTTGACGCTTTCTTT.